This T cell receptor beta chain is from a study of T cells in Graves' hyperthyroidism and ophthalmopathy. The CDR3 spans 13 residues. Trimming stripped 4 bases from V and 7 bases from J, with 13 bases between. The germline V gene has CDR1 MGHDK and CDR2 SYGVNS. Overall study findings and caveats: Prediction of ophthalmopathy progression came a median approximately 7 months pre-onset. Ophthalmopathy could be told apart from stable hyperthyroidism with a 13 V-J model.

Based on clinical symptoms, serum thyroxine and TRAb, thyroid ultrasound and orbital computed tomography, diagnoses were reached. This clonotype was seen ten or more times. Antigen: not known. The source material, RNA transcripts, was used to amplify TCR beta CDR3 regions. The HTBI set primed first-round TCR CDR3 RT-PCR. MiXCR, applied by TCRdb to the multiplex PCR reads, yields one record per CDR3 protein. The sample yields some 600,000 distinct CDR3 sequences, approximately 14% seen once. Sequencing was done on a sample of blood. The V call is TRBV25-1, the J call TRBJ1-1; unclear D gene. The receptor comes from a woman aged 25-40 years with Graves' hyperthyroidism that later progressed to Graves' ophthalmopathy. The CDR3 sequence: CASSVRGIREAFF. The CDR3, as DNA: TGTGCCAGCAGTGTACGCGGGATCCGTGAAGCTTTCTTT.